This TCR beta chain was recovered during a study of CD8+CD57+ T cells in acquired aplastic anemia. The sequenced patients had an expansion of CD8+CD57+ cells seen by flow cytometry. Blood came from patients not yet given any therapy. This clonotype came up a few times. The target antigen is unknown. V dropped 11 bases and J dropped 8 bases, with 15 bases sitting between them. The CDR3 runs to 11 residues. The germline gives CDR1 ENHRY, CDR2 SYGVKD. The study profiled TCR beta VDJ and CDR3 using genomic DNA as template. TCRdb recomputed calls from the reads with MiXCR, one row per CDR3 protein. The repertoire consists of approximately 470,000 distinct CDR3 sequences, with around 33% occurring once and the leading ten covering 0.75% to 0.95%. Overall study findings and caveats: Patients and controls shared just under 30 CD8+ CDR3 sequences.

The chain joins TRBV10-3 to TRBJ1-2; perhaps TRBD1 as D (6 bases). Sequenced sample: sorted CD4+, CD8+, or CD8+CD57+ T cells (not recorded which) from PBMCs. The receptor was derived from a human donor with aplastic anemia. The CDR3, as DNA: TGTGCCGCCGGGACAAAGGAAGGCTACACCTTC. Amino acids: CAAGTKEGYTF.